This is a list of T cell receptor beta chains from one sample in a study of long-term antiretroviral therapy in people with HIV. Clones were sequenced by immunoSEQ multiplex PCR, and TCRdb holds only the in-frame ones, with some missing. The repertoire has fewer than 45,000 clones, around 94% of them found once; the top ten carry about 3.9%. The specimen was unsorted PBMCs, collected 4.1 years after starting antiretroviral therapy. These receptors were collected from a woman aged 45-60 years with HIV. Both conserved end residues are part of each CDR3. Fields, in order: V gene, clone size, J gene, D gene, CDR3 DNA, CDR3 protein. The D gene is left open where the match is weak. Where a row states a size, it is once, few, many or the class of an expanded clone; other rows omit it.

TRBV6-5	NA	TRBJ1-1	NA	TGTGCCAGCAATTACCGGGACGGTAGTGAAGCTTTCTTT	CASNYRDGSEAFF
TRBV2	NA	TRBJ2-7	NA	TGTGCCAGCAATCCGGCCCCCTACGAGCAGTACTTC	CASNPAPYEQYF
TRBV11-2	NA	TRBJ2-5	NA	TGTGCCAGCAGCTTACTAGGGGCGTGGGAGACCCAGTACTTC	CASSLLGAWETQYF
TRBV7-9	NA	TRBJ1-4	NA	TGTGCCAGCAGCATAACAAGTACAGGGTTGGGGGAAAAACTGTTTTTT	CASSITSTGLGEKLFF
TRBV27	once	TRBJ1-6	NA	TGTGCCAGCAGTTTATCGCAGGGGAACGGTTCACCCCTCCACTTT	CASSLSQGNGSPLHF
TRBV7-9	NA	TRBJ1-4	NA	TGTGCCAGCAGCCCCAGCGGGGGATTAGGGGAAAAACTGTTTTTT	CASSPSGGLGEKLFF
TRBV30	once	TRBJ1-2	NA	TGTGCCTGGGGGGACACCGGTTATGGCCACACCTTC	CAWGDTGYGHTF
TRBV2	NA	TRBJ2-1	TRBD2	TGTGCCAGCAGGGGGCCCTCTAGCGGGGGGTATCTCTTC	CASRGPSSGGYLF
TRBV11-1	NA	TRBJ1-4	NA	TGTGCCAGCAGCTTCGCAGGCGAAAAACTGTTTTTT	CASSFAGEKLFF
TRBV7-2	NA	TRBJ1-2	TRBD1	TGTGCCAGCAGCTTCCGTAGGGGGCAGGGTGGCTACACCTTC	CASSFRRGQGGYTF
TRBV9	NA	TRBJ2-1	TRBD2	TGTGCCAGCAGCACCAAAGATACGGGGGGGCCACGGGAGCAGTTCTTC	CASSTKDTGGPREQFF
TRBV4-1	NA	TRBJ1-1	NA	TGCGCCAGCAGCCAAGCGTGGGGGCCGAACACTGAAGCTTTCTTT	CASSQAWGPNTEAFF
TRBV9	NA	TRBJ1-6	NA	TGTGCCAGCAGCGCAACCCCGGGAGGGGATTCACCCCTCCACTTT	CASSATPGGDSPLHF
TRBV6-1	NA	TRBJ2-4	NA	TGTGCCAGCAGTGATTGGGGTAGCGCCAAAAACATTCAGTACTTC	CASSDWGSAKNIQYF
TRBV6-5	NA	TRBJ1-5	TRBD1	TGTGCCAGCAGAAGGACAGGCTCCAATCAGCCCCAGCATTTT	CASRRTGSNQPQHF
TRBV11-2	NA	TRBJ1-6	TRBD1	TGTGCCAGCAGCTATCGGACAGGAGGATCACCCCTCCACTTT	CASSYRTGGSPLHF
TRBV19	NA	TRBJ1-6	NA	TGTGCCAGTAGTATAGGTCAGGTTTCAGAATCACCCCTCCACTTT	CASSIGQVSESPLHF
TRBV7-6	NA	TRBJ2-5	TRBD1	TGTGCCAGCAGCTTATTAGGGACAGGGGGCCAAGAGACCCAGTACTTC	CASSLLGTGGQETQYF
TRBV7-8	NA	TRBJ2-3	NA	TGTGCCAGCGGCCGGGATCGCACAGATACGCAGTATTTT	CASGRDRTDTQYF
TRBV6-1	NA	TRBJ2-7	TRBD1	TGTGCCAGCAGAGGGGCAGGGGGTTGGTACGAGCAGTACTTC	CASRGAGGWYEQYF
TRBV2	NA	TRBJ1-2	NA	TGTGCCAGCAGTCCTGTGGACAGATTCTATGGCTACACCTTC	CASSPVDRFYGYTF
TRBV6-6	NA	TRBJ2-2	NA	TGTGCCAGCAAAGGGCTCACCGGGGAGCTGTTTTTT	CASKGLTGELFF
TRBV29-1	NA	TRBJ2-7	NA	TGCAGCGTCGGGGACGACTACGAGCAGTACTTC	CSVGDDYEQYF
TRBV4-1	NA	TRBJ1-1	NA	TGCGCCAGCAGCCAAGGAGTGAACACTGAAGCTTTCTTT	CASSQGVNTEAFF
TRBV7-9	NA	TRBJ2-7	NA	TGTGCCAGCAGCTTAACTCAGGGTTCCTACGAGCAGTACTTC	CASSLTQGSYEQYF
TRBV19	NA	TRBJ1-5	NA	TGTGCCAGTAGTATAGAAAACGGGCAGCCCCAGCATTTT	CASSIENGQPQHF
TRBV5-8	NA	TRBJ1-4	TRBD1	TGTGCCAGCAGCTTTGGACAGGGGGGCGAAAAACTGTTTTTT	CASSFGQGGEKLFF
TRBV9	NA	TRBJ1-2	NA	TGTGCCAGCAGGGCAGGGGATGACTATGGCTACACCTTC	CASRAGDDYGYTF
TRBV5-1	few	TRBJ1-6	TRBD1	TGCGCCAGCAGCTCGGGACAGGATAATTCACCCCTCCACTTT	CASSSGQDNSPLHF
TRBV19	NA	TRBJ2-1	NA	TGTGCCAGTAGTAAACAGGGTAATGAGCAGTTCTTC	CASSKQGNEQFF
TRBV19	once	TRBJ1-5	NA	TGTGCCAGTATCGGGATTACAGACGCAAATCAGCCCCAGCATTTT	CASIGITDANQPQHF
TRBV7-2	NA	TRBJ1-1	NA	TGTGCCAGCAGCTTAGAGGGGCTCGAAGCTTTCTTT	CASSLEGLEAFF